A single sample gave rise to the 14 T cell receptor beta chains below, sequenced in a study of blood T cell repertoires in COVID-19. Using immunoSEQ multiplex PCR, the repertoire was profiled, and TCRdb retains in-frame clones only, with some absent. The top ten hold 7% to 7.5% of the sample, which has about 360,000 clones, 86% seen once. The sequencing sample was made of peripheral blood. The receptors were gathered from a woman aged 60 to 75 with COVID-19, enrolled during active disease.

This clone appeared once. The chain combines TRBV7-2 with TRBJ2-7, with TRBD2 identical over 7 bases. After removal of 7 bases from V and 0 bases from J, the junction contained 6 bases not matched to a gene. Germline-derived CDR1 and CDR2 are SGHTA and FQGNSA. This CDR3 region has 14 residues. The CDR3 DNA is TGTGCCAGCAACCTACTAGCGAGCTCCTACGAGCAGTACTTC. Its translation is CASNLLASSYEQYF. Full variable domain (rest looked up from reference TRBV7-2 and TRBJ2-7): GAGVSQSPSNKVTEKGKDVELRCDPISGHTALYWYRQSLGQGLEFLIYFQGNSAPDKSGLPSDRFSAERTGGSVSTLTIQRTQQEDSAVYLCASNLLASSYEQYFGPGTRLTVT.

This chain links TRBV5-1 with TRBJ2-7, with 9 nucleotides matching TRBD2. The V and J ends lost 3 bases and 2 bases, in that order; junction bases with no gene match: 9. This CDR3 has 16 amino acids. Germline-derived CDR1 and CDR2 are SGHRS and YFSETQ. CDR3 DNA: TGCGCCAGCAGCTCCCTAGCGGGGACGAACCCCTACGAGCAGTACTTC. Its translation is CASSSLAGTNPYEQYF.

This clone was observed a handful of times. The same CDR3 arises from other DNA sequences in this sample as well. The CDR3 loop is CASSFGGGEKLFF. The CDR3 DNA sequence: TGTGCCAGCAGTTTCGGTGGGGGGGAAAAACTGTTTTTT. V and J are TRBV12-3 or TRBV12-4 and TRBJ1-4; possible D gene TRBD1, 5 bases. This CDR3 contains 13 residues. The germline V and J ends were trimmed by 3 bases and 8 bases, with 10 bases remaining between them.

The V gene is TRBV2, the J gene TRBJ2-7; 7 nucleotides match TRBD1. Losses at the gene ends were 6 bases for V and 9 bases for J; bases not matched to a gene: 14. The V gene's germline CDR1 is SNHLY and CDR2 FYNNEI. The CDR3 is 14 residues long. The CDR3 DNA reads as TGTGCCAGCAGACTAGGTACAGGGGCCCCAGGGCAGTACTTC. Protein sequence: CASRLGTGAPGQYF.

The chain joins TRBV10-1 to TRBJ2-3; the D gene is possibly TRBD2 (5 bases). Trimming took 8 bases from V and 0 from J, leaving 12 bases between them. The CDR3 contains 14 residues. Germline V gene sequence: CDR1 WNHNN, CDR2 SYGVQD (reference sequence). As DNA, the CDR3 is TGCGCCAGCGCGGACTCGGAGAGCACAGATACGCAGTATTTT. Translation: CASADSESTDTQYF.

The chain links TRBV9 to TRBJ2-7, with 7 bases fitting TRBD2. Germline V gene lookup returns CDR1 SGDLS and CDR2 YYNGEE. V was pared by 4 bases and J by 4 bases, with 8 bases of the junction left unmatched. CDR3 length: 14 residues. The CDR3 DNA follows: TGTGCCAGCAGCCCCCCGGGGGGATCTTACGAGCAGTACTTC. This translates into CASSPPGGSYEQYF.

This clone was observed a single time. A much larger clone is a single base away; this may be a read error. The rearrangement links TRBV12-3 or TRBV12-4 to TRBJ1-5; 11 bases are shared with TRBD1. The CDR3 length is 13 residues. V lost 5 bases and J lost 6; bases outside the gene matches: 0. For the CDR3, the DNA is TGTGCCAGCAGTGGGACAGGGGGTCAGCCCCAGCATTTT. Translation: CASSGTGGQPQHF.

This chain uses TRBV2 with TRBJ2-3, with D possibly TRBD2 on 6 matching bases. V lost 5 bases and J 2 bases, leaving 14 bases between the germline ends. Germline CDR1 SNHLY, CDR2 FYNNEI. The CDR3 totals 15 residues. The DNA for the CDR3 is TGTGCCAGCAGTTCCGGGGACTGGGACACAGATACGCAGTATTTT. Its protein product is CASSSGDWDTDTQYF.

The V and J genes are TRBV3-1 (or the pseudogene TRBV3-2) and TRBJ1-1, with a weak D call TRBD1 (6 bases). The V and J ends lost 6 bases and 0 bases respectively, with 11 bases between them. Germline V gene data show CDR1 as LGHDT and CDR2 as YNNKEL (reference sequence). The CDR3 is made up of 14 amino acids. As DNA, the CDR3 is TGTGCCAGCAGGGACAGATTCATGAACACTGAAGCTTTCTTT. Amino acids: CASRDRFMNTEAFF.

This clone is a singleton in its sample. The V gene is TRBV27, the J gene TRBJ2-7; 9 bases fit TRBD1. Germline lookup yields CDR1 MNHEY and CDR2 SMNVEV (reference sequence). The J segment lost 4 bases and the V segment lost 6 bases, leaving 13 bases of the junction unmatched. The CDR3 has 16 residues. The CDR3 sequence is CASRLNRGQGRYEQYF. The DNA for the CDR3 is TGTGCCAGCAGACTCAATAGGGGACAGGGAAGATACGAGCAGTACTTC.

This rearrangement joins TRBV11-1 to TRBJ2-7; D gene uncertain. This CDR3 spans 15 amino acids. The germline CDR1 and CDR2 sequences are SGHAT and FQDESV (reference sequence). The V end lost 1 base, the J end lost 3 bases, and 13 bases lay between the germline ends. CDR3 loop: CASSLVSGTLYEQYF. CDR3 coding DNA: TGTGCCAGCAGCTTAGTATCCGGTACTCTCTACGAGCAGTACTTC.

This clone is a singleton in its sample. The chain links TRBV9 to TRBJ2-1, with 9 positions matching TRBD1. This CDR3 region has 16 residues. Germline values: CDR1 SGDLS, CDR2 YYNGEE. Trimming cost V 3 bases and J 4 bases; bases outside gene matches: 8. CDR3 sequence reads: CASSGSGTGFYNEQFF. The CDR3 nucleotides read TGTGCCAGCAGCGGTTCCGGGACAGGGTTTTACAATGAGCAGTTCTTC.

The chain links TRBV4-2 to TRBJ2-3, with 10 bases that match TRBD1. Germline values: CDR1 LGHNA, CDR2 YNFKEQ. Trimming removed 6 bases from V and 3 bases from J; junction bases left unmatched: 9. CDR3 length: 16 amino acids. The CDR3 DNA follows: TGTGCCAGCAGACCTACCGACAGGGGGCTAACAGATACGCAGTATTTT. This translates into CASRPTDRGLTDTQYF.

The rearrangement links TRBV27 to TRBJ1-6; TRBD1 matches 8 bases. The germline CDR1 and CDR2 sequences are MNHEY and SMNVEV (reference sequence). Trimming removed 6 bases from V and 9 bases from J; junction bases left unmatched: 10. CDR3 size: 15 residues. CDR3 region: CASRSGGQGSSPLHF. The CDR3 DNA follows: TGTGCCAGCAGATCCGGCGGACAGGGCAGTTCACCCCTCCACTTT.